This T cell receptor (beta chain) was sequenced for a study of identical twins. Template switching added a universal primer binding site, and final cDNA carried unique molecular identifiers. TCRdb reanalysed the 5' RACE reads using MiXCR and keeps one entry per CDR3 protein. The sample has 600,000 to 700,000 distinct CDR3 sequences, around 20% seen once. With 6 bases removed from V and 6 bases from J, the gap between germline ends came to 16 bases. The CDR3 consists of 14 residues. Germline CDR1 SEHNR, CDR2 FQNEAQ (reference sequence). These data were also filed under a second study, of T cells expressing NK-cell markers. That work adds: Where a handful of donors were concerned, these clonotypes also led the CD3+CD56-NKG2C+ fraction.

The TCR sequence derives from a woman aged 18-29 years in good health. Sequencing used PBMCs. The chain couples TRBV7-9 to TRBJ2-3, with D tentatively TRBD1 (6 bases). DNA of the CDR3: TGTGCCAGCAGTTATAACAGGGATGGCGATACGCAGTATTTT. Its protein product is CASSYNRDGDTQYF.